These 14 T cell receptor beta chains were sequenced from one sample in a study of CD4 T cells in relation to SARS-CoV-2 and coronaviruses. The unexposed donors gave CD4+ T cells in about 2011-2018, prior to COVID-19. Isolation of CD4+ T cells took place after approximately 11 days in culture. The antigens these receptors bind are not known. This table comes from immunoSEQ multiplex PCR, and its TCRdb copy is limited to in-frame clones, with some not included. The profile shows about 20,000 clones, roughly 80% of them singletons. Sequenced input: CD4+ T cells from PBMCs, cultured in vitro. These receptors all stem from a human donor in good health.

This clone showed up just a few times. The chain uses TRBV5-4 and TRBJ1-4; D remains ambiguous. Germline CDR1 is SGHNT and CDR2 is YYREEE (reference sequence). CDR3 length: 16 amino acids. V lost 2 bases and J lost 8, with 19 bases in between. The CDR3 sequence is CASSFPPGTGREKLFF. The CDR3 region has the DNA TGTGCCAGCAGCTTTCCCCCAGGAACCGGACGGGAAAAACTGTTTTTT.

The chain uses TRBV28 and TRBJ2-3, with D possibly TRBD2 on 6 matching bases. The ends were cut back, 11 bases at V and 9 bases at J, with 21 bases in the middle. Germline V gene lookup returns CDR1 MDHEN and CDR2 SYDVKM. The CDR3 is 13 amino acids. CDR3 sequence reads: CASRDGVEGTQYF. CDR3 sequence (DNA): TGTGCCTCCCGGGACGGCGTGGAGGGGACGCAGTATTTT.

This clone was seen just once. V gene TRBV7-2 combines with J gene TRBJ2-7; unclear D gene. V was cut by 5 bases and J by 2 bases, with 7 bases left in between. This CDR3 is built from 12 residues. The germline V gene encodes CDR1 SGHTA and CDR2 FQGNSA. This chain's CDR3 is CASSADTYEQYF. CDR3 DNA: TGTGCCAGCAGCGCCGACACCTACGAGCAGTACTTC.

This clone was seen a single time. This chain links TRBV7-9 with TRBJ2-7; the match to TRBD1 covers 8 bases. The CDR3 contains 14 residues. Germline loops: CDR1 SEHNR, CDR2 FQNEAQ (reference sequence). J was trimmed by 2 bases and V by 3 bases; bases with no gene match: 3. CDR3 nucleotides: TGTGCCAGCAGCTTCGGACAGGGCACCTACGAGCAGTACTTC. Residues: CASSFGQGTYEQYF.

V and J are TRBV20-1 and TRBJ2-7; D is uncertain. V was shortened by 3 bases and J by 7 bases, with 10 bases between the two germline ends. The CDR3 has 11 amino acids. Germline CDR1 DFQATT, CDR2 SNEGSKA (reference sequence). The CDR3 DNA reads TGCAGTGCTAGCGCGTCCAGGGAGCAGTACTTC. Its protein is CSASASREQYF.

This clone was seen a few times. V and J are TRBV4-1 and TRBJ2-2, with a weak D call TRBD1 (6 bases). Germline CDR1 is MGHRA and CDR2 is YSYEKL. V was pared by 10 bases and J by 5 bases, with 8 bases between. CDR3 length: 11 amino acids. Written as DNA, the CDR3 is TGCGCCACACAGGGTACCGGGGAGCTGTTTTTT. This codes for CATQGTGELFF.

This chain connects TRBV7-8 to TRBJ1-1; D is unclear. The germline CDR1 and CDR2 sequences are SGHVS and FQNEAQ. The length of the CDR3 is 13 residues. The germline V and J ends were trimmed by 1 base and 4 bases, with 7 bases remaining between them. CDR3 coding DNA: TGTGCCAGCAGCTTAGGCCTAGGCACTGAAGCTTTCTTT. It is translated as CASSLGLGTEAFF. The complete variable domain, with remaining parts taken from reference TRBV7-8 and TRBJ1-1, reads GAGVSQSPRYKVAKRGQDVALRCDPISGHVSLFWYQQALGQGPEFLTYFQNEAQLDKSGLPSDRFFAERPEGSVSTLKIQRTQQEDSAVYLCASSLGLGTEAFFGQGTRLTVV.

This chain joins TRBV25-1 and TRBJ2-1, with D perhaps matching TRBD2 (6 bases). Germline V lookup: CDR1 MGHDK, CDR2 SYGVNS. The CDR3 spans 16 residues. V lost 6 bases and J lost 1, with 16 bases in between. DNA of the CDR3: TGTGCCAGCAGCCCGGTGCGGGGTAGTTCCTACAATGAGCAGTTCTTC. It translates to CASSPVRGSSYNEQFF.

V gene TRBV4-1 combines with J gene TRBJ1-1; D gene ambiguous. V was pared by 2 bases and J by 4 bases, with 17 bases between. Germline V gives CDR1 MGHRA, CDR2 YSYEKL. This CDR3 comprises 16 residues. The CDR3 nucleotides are TGCGCCAGCAGCCAATACATATTTCGGGGAGGCACTGAAGCTTTCTTT. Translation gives CASSQYIFRGGTEAFF.

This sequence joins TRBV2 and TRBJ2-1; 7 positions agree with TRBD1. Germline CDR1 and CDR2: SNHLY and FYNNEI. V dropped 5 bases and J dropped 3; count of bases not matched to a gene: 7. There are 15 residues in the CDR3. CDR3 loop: CASSRDGQDYNEQFF. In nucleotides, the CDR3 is TGTGCCAGCAGTCGGGATGGACAGGACTACAATGAGCAGTTCTTC.

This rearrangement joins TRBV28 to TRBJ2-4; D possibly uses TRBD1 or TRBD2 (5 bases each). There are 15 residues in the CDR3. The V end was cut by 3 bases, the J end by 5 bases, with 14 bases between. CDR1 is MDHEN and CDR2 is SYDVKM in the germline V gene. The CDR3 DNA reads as TGTGCCAGCAGTTTGACGGGGACCCTCCAAAACATTCAGTACTTC. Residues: CASSLTGTLQNIQYF.

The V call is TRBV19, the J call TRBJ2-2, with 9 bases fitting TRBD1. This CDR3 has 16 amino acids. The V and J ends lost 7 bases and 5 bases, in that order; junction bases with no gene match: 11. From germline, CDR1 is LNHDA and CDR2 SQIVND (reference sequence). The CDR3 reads CASTHTGTGITGELFF. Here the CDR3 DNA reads TGTGCCAGTACCCATACCGGGACAGGGATAACCGGGGAGCTGTTTTTT.

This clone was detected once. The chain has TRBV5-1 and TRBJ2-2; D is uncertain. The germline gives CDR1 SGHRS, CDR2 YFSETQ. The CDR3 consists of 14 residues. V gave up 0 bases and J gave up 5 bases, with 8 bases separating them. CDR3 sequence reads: CASSLVGGTGELFF. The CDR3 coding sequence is TGCGCCAGCAGCTTGGTAGGTGGAACCGGGGAGCTGTTTTTT.

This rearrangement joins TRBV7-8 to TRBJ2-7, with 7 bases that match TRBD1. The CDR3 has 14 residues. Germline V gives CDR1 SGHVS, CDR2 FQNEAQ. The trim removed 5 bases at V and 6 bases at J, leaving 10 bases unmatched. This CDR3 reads CASSEQRAGGEQYF. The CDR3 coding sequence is TGTGCCAGCAGCGAACAGCGAGCAGGGGGCGAGCAGTACTTC.